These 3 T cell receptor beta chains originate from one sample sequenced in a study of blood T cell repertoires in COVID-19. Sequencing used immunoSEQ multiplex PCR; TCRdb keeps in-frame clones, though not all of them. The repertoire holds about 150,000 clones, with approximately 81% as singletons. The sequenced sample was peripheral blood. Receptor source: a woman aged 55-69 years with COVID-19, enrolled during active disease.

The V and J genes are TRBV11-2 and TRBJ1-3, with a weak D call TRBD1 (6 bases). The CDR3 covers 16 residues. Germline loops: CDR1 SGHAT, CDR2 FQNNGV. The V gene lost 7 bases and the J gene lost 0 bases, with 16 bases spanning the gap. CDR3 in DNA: TGTGCCAGCACCCGGACAGAAATACGCTCTGGAAACACCATATATTTT. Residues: CASTRTEIRSGNTIYF.

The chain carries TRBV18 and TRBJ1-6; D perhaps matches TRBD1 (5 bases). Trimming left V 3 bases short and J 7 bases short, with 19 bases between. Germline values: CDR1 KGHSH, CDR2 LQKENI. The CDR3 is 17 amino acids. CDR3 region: CASSPVRGLDGNSPLHF. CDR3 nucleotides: TGTGCCAGCTCACCGGTGCGGGGCCTAGACGGGAATTCACCCCTCCACTTT.

For the CDR3, the DNA is TGTGCCAGCAGCAAGGACAGGGGGTGGTACGAGCAGTACTTC. Translated, it gives CASSKDRGWYEQYF. This rearrangement joins TRBV5-4 to TRBJ2-7; 10 bases match TRBD1. V lost 4 bases, J lost 4 bases, and 5 bases stayed unmatched. The CDR3 loop spans 14 amino acids. The germline V gene has CDR1 SGHNT and CDR2 YYREEE (reference sequence).